The present TCR beta chain was sequenced within a study of T cell changes during pregnancy in multiple sclerosis. Looked up from germline, CDR1 is MNHEY and CDR2 is SMNVEV (reference sequence). The CDR3 sequence is 14 residues long. Trimming took 2 bases from V and 1 from J; bases not matched to a gene: 1. The method was immunoSEQ multiplex PCR; TCRdb's version includes in-frame clones alone and lacks a portion of them. This table holds 110,000 or so clones, roughly 92% found once. Sequenced here: peripheral blood, sampled before pregnancy. V is TRBV27 and J is TRBJ2-7, with 8 nucleotides matching TRBD1. The TCR comes from a female donor with multiple sclerosis, enrolled in a pregnancy study. The CDR3 DNA follows: TGTGCCAGCAGTTTACAGGGGGCTTCCTACGAGCAGTACTTC. It yields the protein CASSLQGASYEQYF.